Shown below are 11 T cell receptor beta chains from a single sample sequenced in a study of CXCR3-negative and CXCR3-positive naive CD8 T cells. Carrying UMI labels, the TRB cDNA libraries were prepared through 5' RACE. Following a re-call of the 5' RACE reads, TCRdb has one entry per CDR3 protein and lacks DNA. With 130,000 or so distinct CDR3 sequences in the sample, the ten largest clones hold around 0.27%. Sequenced input: naive CXCR3- CD8+ T cells from blood. As for subset: CD45RO-CCR7+CD27+CD95- naive CD8+ T cells lacking CXCR3 (TNR3-). These receptors originate from a human donor in good health. Some clones in this sample may be carry-over from other donors' samples.

The rearrangement uses TRBV6-2 or TRBV6-3 and TRBJ2-5; TCRdb designates TRBD2, a call that cannot be tested without DNA. The CDR3 runs 18 residues. Germline loops: CDR1 MNHEY, CDR2 SVGEGT. CDR3 sequence reads: CASSYFLRTSGGAETQYF.

V usage is TRBV6-5 and J usage is TRBJ2-7; TCRdb picks TRBD2, but there is no DNA to check that call. Germline V gives CDR1 MNHEY, CDR2 SVGAGI. The CDR3 spans 12 residues. The CDR3: CASSYAGDEQYF.

The rearrangement uses TRBV20-1 and TRBJ1-1; TCRdb's D call, TRBD1, is unchecked because there is no DNA. The germline V gene has CDR1 DFQATT and CDR2 SNEGSKA (reference sequence). CDR3 length: 16 residues. The CDR3 loop reads CSPRGRYWSPNTEAFF.

This chain connects TRBV10-3 to TRBJ2-3. The germline gives CDR1 ENHRY, CDR2 SYGVKD. This CDR3 comprises 12 residues. The CDR3 protein is CAISDRTDTQYF.

J is TRBJ2-5 and V is TRBV7-9; TCRdb selects TRBD2, and the lack of DNA leaves this call unchecked. The CDR3 extends over 13 amino acids. Germline lookup yields CDR1 SEHNR and CDR2 FQNEAQ (reference sequence). CDR3 region: CASGWDLQETQYF.

The chain is built from TRBV4-2 and TRBJ2-7. This CDR3 has 15 residues. The germline V gene has CDR1 LGHNA and CDR2 YNFKEQ. The CDR3 here is CASSHEDGSSYEQYF.

The chain carries TRBV29-1 and TRBJ2-5; TCRdb selects TRBD2, and the lack of DNA leaves this call unchecked. This CDR3 is 18 amino acids long. Looked up from germline, CDR1 is SQVTM and CDR2 is ANQGSEA. The CDR3 spells CSVGRLAGGWGYQETQYF.

The chain carries TRBV6-2 or TRBV6-3 and TRBJ2-7. There are 11 residues in the CDR3. Looked up from germline, CDR1 is MNHEY and CDR2 is SVGEGT. The chain's CDR3 is CASSYGREEYF.

This chain links TRBV7-9 with TRBJ2-1; there is no DNA to check the TCRdb D call of TRBD2. Germline CDR1 is SEHNR and CDR2 is FQNEAQ (reference sequence). CDR3 length: 20 residues. The CDR3 loop reads CASIAQPGLAGPRSYNEQFF.

V and J are TRBV28 and TRBJ1-1; the D call from TCRdb, TRBD1, cannot be confirmed without DNA. Looked up from germline, CDR1 is MDHEN and CDR2 is SYDVKM. The length of the CDR3 is 15 residues. CDR3 in amino acids: CASSQGTVRNTEAFF.

The chain joins TRBV5-1 to TRBJ1-1; no DNA is available, so the TRBD1 call from TCRdb remains unchecked. CDR1 and CDR2 (germline): SGHRS, YFSETQ. CDR3 length: 17 residues. CDR3 sequence reads: CASSLHRDRGGDTEAFF.